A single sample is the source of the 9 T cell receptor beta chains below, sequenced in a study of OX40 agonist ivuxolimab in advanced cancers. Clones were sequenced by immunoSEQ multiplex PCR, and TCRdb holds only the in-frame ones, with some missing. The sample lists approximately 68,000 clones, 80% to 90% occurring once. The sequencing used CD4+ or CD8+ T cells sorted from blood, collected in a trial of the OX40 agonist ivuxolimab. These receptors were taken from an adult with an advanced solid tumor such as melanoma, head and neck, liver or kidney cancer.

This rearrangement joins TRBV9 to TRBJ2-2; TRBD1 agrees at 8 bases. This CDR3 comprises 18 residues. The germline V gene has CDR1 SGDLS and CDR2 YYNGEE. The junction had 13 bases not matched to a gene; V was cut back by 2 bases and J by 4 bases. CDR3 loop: CASSVEGRGRSGTGELFF. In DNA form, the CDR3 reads TGTGCCAGCAGCGTCGAGGGCAGGGGGCGCTCGGGCACCGGGGAGCTGTTTTTT.

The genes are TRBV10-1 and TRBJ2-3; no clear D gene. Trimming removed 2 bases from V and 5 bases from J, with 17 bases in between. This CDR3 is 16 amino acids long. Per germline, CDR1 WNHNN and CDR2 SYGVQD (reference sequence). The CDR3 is CASSEVQTPGRDTQYF. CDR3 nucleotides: TGCGCCAGCAGTGAGGTTCAGACTCCCGGGCGAGATACGCAGTATTTT.

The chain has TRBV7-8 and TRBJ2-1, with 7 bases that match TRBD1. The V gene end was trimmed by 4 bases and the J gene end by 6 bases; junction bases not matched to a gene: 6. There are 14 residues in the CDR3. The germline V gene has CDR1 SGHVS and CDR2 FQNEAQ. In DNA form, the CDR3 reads TGTGCCAGCAGCTCGCGACAGGGTTTCAATGAGCAGTTCTTC. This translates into CASSSRQGFNEQFF.

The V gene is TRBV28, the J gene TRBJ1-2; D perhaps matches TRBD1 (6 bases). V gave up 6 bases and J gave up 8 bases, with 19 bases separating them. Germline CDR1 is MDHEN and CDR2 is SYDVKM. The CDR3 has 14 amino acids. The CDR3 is CASRLGGGRDGYTF. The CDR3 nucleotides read TGTGCCAGCAGGCTGGGGGGCGGCCGGGACGGCTACACCTTC.

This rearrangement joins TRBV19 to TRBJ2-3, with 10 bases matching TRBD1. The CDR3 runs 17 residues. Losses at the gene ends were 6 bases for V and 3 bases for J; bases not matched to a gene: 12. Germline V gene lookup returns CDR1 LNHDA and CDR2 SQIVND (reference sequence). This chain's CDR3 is CASSAKRTGGATDTQYF. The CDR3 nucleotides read TGTGCCAGTAGCGCTAAAAGGACAGGGGGAGCAACAGATACGCAGTATTTT.

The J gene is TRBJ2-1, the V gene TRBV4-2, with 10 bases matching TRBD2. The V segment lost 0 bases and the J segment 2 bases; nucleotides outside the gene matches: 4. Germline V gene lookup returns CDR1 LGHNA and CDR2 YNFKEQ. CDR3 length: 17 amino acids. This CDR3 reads CASSQEPSGSTYNEQFF. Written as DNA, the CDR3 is TGTGCCAGCAGCCAAGAGCCTAGCGGGAGCACCTACAATGAGCAGTTCTTC.

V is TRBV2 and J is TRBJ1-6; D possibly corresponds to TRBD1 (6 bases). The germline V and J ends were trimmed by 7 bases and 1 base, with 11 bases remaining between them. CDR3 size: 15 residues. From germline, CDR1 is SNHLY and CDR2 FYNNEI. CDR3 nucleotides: TGTGCCAGCATCCGACAGGCTTCCTATAATTCACCCCTCCACTTT. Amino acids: CASIRQASYNSPLHF.

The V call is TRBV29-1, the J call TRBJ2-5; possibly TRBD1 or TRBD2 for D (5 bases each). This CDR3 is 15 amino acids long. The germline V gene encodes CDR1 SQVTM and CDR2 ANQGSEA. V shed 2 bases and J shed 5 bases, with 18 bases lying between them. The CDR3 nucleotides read TGCAGCGTTGAACCCCCCCCGGGGCAGAAGGAGACCCAGTACTTC. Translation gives CSVEPPPGQKETQYF.

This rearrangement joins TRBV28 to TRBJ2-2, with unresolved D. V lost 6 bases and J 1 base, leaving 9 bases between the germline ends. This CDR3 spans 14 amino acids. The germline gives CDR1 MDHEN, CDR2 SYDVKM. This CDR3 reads CASSIALNTGELFF. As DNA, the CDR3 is TGTGCCAGCAGCATAGCATTGAACACCGGGGAGCTGTTTTTT.